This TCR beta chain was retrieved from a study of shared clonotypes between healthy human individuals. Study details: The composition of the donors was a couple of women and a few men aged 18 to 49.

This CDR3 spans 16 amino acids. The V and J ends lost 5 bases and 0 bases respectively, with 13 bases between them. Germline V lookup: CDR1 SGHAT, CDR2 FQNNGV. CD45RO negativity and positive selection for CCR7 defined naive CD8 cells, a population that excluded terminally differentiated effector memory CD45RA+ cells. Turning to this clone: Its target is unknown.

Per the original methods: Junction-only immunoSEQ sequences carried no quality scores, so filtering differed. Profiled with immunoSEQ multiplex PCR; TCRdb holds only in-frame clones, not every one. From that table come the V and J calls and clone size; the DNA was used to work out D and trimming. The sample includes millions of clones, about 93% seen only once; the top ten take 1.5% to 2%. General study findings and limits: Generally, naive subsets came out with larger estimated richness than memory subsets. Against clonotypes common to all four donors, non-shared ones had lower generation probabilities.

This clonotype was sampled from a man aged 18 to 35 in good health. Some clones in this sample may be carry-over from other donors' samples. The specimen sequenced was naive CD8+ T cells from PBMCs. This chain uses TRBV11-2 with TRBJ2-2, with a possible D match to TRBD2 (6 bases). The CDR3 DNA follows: TGTGCCAGCAGCCCGAGGGACTTTACGAACACCGGGGAGCTGTTTTTT. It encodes CASSPRDFTNTGELFF.